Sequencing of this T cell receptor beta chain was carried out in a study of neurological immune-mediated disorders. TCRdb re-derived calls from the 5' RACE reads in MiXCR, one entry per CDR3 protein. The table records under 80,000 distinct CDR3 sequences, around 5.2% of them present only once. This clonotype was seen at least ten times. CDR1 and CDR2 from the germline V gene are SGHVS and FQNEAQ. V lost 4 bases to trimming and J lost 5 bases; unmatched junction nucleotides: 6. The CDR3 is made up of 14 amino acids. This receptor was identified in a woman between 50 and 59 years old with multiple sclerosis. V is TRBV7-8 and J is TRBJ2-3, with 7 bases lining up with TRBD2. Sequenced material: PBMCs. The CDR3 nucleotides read TGTGCCAGCAGCTCGACTAGCCAAGGAGATACGCAGTATTTT. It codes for CASSSTSQGDTQYF.